The sequence of this TCR beta chain was determined in a study of immune evolution from preneoplasia to lung adenocarcinoma. The CDR3 spans 17 residues. Looked up from germline, CDR1 is MNHEY and CDR2 is SMNVEV (reference sequence). V gave up 5 bases and J gave up 0 bases, with 14 bases separating them. Measured with immunoSEQ multiplex PCR; TCRdb has only the in-frame clones, and not every one. The sample holds around 21,000 clones, over 70% seen once. This clonotype was sampled from a person between 55 and 70 years old with lung adenocarcinoma. Source material: FFPE invasive lung adenocarcinoma tissue. The chain recombines TRBV27 with TRBJ2-6; D is ambiguous. CDR3 amino acids: CASSPFGPLSGANVLTF. In DNA, the CDR3 is TGTGCCAGCAGTCCATTCGGACCGCTCTCTGGGGCCAACGTCCTGACTTTC. Full variable domain (outside the CDR3, taken from reference TRBV27 and TRBJ2-6): EAQVTQNPRYLITVTGKKLTVTCSQNMNHEYMSWYRQDPGLGLRQIYYSMNVEVTDKGDVPEGYKVSRKEKRNFPLILESPSPNQTSLYFCASSPFGPLSGANVLTFGAGSRLTVL.